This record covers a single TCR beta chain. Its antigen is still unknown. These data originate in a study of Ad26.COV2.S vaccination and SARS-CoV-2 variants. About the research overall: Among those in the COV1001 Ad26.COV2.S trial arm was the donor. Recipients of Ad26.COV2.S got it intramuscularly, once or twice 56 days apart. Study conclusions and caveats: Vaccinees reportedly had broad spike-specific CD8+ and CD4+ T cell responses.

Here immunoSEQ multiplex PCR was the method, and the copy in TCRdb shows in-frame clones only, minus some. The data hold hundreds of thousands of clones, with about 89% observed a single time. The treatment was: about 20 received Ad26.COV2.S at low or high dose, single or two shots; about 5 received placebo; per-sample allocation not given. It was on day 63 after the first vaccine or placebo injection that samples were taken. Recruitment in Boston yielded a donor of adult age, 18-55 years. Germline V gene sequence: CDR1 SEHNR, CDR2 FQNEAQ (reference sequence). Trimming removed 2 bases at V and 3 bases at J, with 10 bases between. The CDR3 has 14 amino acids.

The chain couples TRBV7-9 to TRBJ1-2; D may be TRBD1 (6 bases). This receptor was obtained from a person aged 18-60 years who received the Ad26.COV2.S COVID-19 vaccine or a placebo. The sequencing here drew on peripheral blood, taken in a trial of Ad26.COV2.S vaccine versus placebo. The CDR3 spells CASSLNRADYGYTF. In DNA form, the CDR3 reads TGTGCCAGCAGCTTAAACAGGGCGGACTATGGCTACACCTTC.